This TCR beta chain was obtained from a study of Graves' ophthalmopathy and Graves' hyperthyroidism. Points from the study as a whole: Blood also carried most expanded thyroid clonotypes exceeding 0.001 frequency.

Amplification from RNA transcripts yielded the TCR beta CDR3 regions. Amplification began with first-round RT-PCR using HTBI primers, then second-round multiplex PCR was performed. TCRdb reprocessed the multiplex PCR reads with MiXCR, giving one entry per CDR3 protein. The sample records approximately 210,000 distinct CDR3 sequences, 25% to 35% being singletons. This clonotype occurred many times. The target antigen is unknown. The authors diagnosed from clinical symptoms, serum thyroxine, TRAb, thyroid ultrasound and orbital computed tomography. What was sequenced was peripheral blood. This receptor was identified in a man aged 50-59 years with Graves' ophthalmopathy.

The CDR3 nucleotides read TGTGCCATCAGTGGGCAGGGAGCTGGACCCCTCCACTTT. Translating it yields CAISGQGAGPLHF. The V gene is TRBV10-3, the J gene TRBJ1-6; D perhaps matches TRBD1 (5 bases). V lost 4 bases to trimming and J lost 12 bases, with 13 bases between them. The germline V gene has CDR1 ENHRY and CDR2 SYGVKD. This CDR3 region has 13 residues.